This TCR beta chain was documented in a study of control samples from healthy donors and cancer patients. The V gene lost 5 bases and the J gene lost 6 bases, with 20 bases spanning the gap. Germline CDR1 reads SGHVS; CDR2 reads FQNEAQ. The CDR3 is made up of 15 amino acids. The data were produced by immunoSEQ multiplex PCR, yet TCRdb's version contains in-frame clones alone and is incomplete. This table has some 90,000 clones, approximately 91% appearing once. The gene calls are TRBV7-8 and TRBJ2-7; maybe TRBD2 (5 bases). The clonotype originates from a woman aged 55-75 years in good health. The sequenced material came from blood. In DNA form, the CDR3 reads TGTGCCAGCAGCCTCCGGGCAGCCTCCGAGGGCGAGCAGTACTTC. It encodes CASSLRAASEGEQYF.